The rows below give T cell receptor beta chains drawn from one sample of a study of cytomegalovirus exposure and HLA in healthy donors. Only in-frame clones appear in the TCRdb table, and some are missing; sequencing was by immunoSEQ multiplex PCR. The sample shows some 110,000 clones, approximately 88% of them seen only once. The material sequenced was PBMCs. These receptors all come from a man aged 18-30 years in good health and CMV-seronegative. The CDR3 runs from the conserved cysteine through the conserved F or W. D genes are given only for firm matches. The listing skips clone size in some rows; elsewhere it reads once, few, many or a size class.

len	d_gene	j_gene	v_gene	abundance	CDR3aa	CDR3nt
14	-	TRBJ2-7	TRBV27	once	CASRIGGSSYEQYF	TGTGCCAGCAGGATTGGGGGGAGCTCCTACGAGCAGTACTTC
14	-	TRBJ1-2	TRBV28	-	CASIKNSYEGGYTF	TGTGCCAGCATCAAGAATTCATACGAGGGAGGCTACACCTTC
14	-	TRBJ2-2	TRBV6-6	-	CATRPGVDTGELFF	TGTGCCACACGTCCTGGAGTGGACACCGGGGAGCTGTTTTTT
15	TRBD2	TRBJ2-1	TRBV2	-	CASRRLAGGNNEQFF	TGTGCCAGCAGACGACTAGCGGGGGGGAACAATGAGCAGTTCTTC
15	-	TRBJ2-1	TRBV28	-	CASSLSLQAYNEQFF	TGTGCCAGCAGTTTAAGTCTCCAAGCTTACAATGAGCAGTTCTTC
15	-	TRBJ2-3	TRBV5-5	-	CASSLGPGSTDTQYF	TGTGCCAGCAGCTTGGGTCCGGGGAGCACAGATACGCAGTATTTT
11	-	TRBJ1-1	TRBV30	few	CAWRGGTEAFF	TGTGCCTGGAGGGGGGGCACTGAAGCTTTCTTT
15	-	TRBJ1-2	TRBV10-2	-	CASSGMRQFDTGYTF	TGCGCCAGCAGTGGGATGCGCCAATTCGACACTGGCTACACCTTC
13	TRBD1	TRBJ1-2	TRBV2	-	CASKGQGATGYTF	TGTGCCAGTAAAGGACAGGGGGCGACTGGCTACACCTTC
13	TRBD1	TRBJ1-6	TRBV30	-	CAWRQGSNSPLHF	TGTGCCTGGAGACAGGGGTCGAATTCACCCCTCCACTTT
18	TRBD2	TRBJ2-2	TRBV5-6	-	CASSLGLAGVIRTGELFF	TGTGCCAGCAGCTTGGGACTAGCGGGAGTCATTAGGACCGGGGAGCTGTTTTTT
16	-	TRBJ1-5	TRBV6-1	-	CASSELALIGNQPQHF	TGTGCCAGCAGTGAATTAGCTCTGATAGGCAATCAGCCCCAGCATTTT
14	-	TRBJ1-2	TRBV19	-	CASSIQTTNYGYTF	TGTGCCAGTAGTATCCAGACAACTAACTATGGCTACACCTTC
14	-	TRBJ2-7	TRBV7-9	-	CASSFPRGGDEQYF	TGTGCCAGCAGCTTCCCCCGAGGAGGGGACGAGCAGTACTTC
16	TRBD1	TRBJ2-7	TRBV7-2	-	CASSVDRGRGLNEQYF	TGTGCCAGCAGCGTCGACAGGGGGCGCGGGTTGAACGAGCAGTACTTC
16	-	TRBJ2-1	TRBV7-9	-	CASSLVWASEYNEQFF	TGTGCCAGCAGTCTCGTTTGGGCTAGCGAATACAATGAGCAGTTCTTC
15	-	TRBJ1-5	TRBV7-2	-	CASSLETGFNQPQHF	TGTGCCAGCAGCCTAGAGACAGGATTCAATCAGCCCCAGCATTTT
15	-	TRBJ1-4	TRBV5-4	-	CASSGELGGREKLFF	TGTGCCAGCAGCGGGGAACTGGGGGGACGAGAAAAACTGTTTTTT
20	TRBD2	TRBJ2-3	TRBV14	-	CASSQEELAGVGFLTDTQYF	TGTGCCAGCAGCCAAGAAGAGCTAGCGGGAGTCGGTTTTTTGACAGATACGCAGTATTTT
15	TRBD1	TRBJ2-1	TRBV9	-	CASSVTGGSYNEQFF	TGTGCCAGCAGCGTTACAGGGGGCTCCTACAATGAGCAGTTCTTC
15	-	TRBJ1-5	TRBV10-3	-	CAISESDLGGEPQHF	TGTGCCATCAGTGAGTCGGATCTGGGAGGGGAGCCCCAGCATTTT
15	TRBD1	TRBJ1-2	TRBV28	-	CASSFSLQGTYGYTF	TGTGCCAGCAGTTTCTCGCTACAGGGGACCTATGGCTACACCTTC
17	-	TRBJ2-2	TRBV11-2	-	CASSIEVQWGNTGELFF	TGTGCCAGCAGTATTGAGGTCCAATGGGGCAACACCGGGGAGCTGTTTTTT
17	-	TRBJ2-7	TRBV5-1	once	CASSPTVPGGKAYEQYF	TGCGCCAGCAGCCCAACGGTCCCCGGGGGAAAGGCTTACGAGCAGTACTTC
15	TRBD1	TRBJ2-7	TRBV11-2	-	CASSLGTGGTYEQYF	TGTGCCAGCAGCCTAGGGACAGGGGGCACCTACGAGCAGTACTTC
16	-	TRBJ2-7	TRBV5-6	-	CASSLGQANSSYEQYF	TGTGCCAGCAGCTTGGGGCAGGCGAATAGCTCCTACGAGCAGTACTTC
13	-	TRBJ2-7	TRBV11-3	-	CASSLGGEYEQYF	TGTGCCAGCAGCTTAGGCGGCGAGTACGAGCAGTACTTC
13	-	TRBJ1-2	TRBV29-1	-	CSVVSEAHYGYTF	TGCAGCGTTGTTTCTGAGGCCCACTATGGCTACACCTTC
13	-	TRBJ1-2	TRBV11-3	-	CASSLNRDYGYTF	TGTGCCAGCAGCTTAAACCGGGACTATGGCTACACCTTC
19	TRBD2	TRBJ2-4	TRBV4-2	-	CASSPSTSGRAVTKNIQYF	TGTGCCAGCAGCCCCTCAACTAGCGGGAGGGCCGTTACCAAAAACATTCAGTACTTC
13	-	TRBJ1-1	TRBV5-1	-	CASSLSSNTEAFF	TGCGCCAGCAGCTTGTCATCGAACACTGAAGCTTTCTTT
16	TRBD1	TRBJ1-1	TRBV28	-	CASSYWDRGSDTEAFF	TGTGCCAGCAGCTATTGGGACAGGGGTAGCGACACTGAAGCTTTCTTT
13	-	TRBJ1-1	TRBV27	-	CASSEGQHTEAFF	TGTGCCAGCAGTGAAGGACAGCACACTGAAGCTTTCTTT
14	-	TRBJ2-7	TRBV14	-	CASSHRASSYEQYF	TGTGCCAGCAGCCACAGGGCCAGCTCCTACGAGCAGTACTTC
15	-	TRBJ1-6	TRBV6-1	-	CASSEDQGINSPLHF	TGTGCCAGCAGTGAAGATCAGGGGATCAATTCACCCCTCCACTTT
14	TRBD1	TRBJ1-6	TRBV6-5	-	CASSSTGGGSPLHF	TGTGCCAGCAGTTCGACAGGGGGAGGATCACCCCTCCACTTT
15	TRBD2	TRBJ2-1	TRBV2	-	CASSAIAGVSNEQFF	TGTGCCAGCAGTGCAATCGCGGGAGTAAGTAATGAGCAGTTCTTC
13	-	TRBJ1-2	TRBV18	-	CASSHVPEGGYTF	TGTGCCAGCTCACACGTCCCGGAGGGTGGCTACACCTTC
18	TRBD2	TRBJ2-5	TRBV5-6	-	CASTLYSGRAGTQETQYF	TGTGCCAGCACCCTCTATAGCGGGAGGGCAGGCACGCAAGAGACCCAGTACTTC
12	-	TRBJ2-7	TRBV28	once	CASSSAGREQYF	TGTGCCAGCAGTTCAGCAGGGCGCGAGCAGTACTTC
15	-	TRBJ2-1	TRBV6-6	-	CASSYSSGQRNEQFF	TGTGCCAGCAGTTACTCGAGTGGCCAGCGCAATGAGCAGTTCTTC
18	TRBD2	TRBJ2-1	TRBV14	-	CASSQWTSGSSWYNEQFF	TGTGCCAGCAGCCAGTGGACTAGCGGGAGTTCATGGTACAATGAGCAGTTCTTC
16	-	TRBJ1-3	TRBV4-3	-	CASSPGSMISGNTIYF	TGCGCCAGCAGCCCAGGGTCCATGATCTCTGGAAACACCATATATTTT
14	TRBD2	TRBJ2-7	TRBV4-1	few	CASSRISGVSEQYF	TGCGCCAGCAGCCGGATTAGCGGGGTCTCCGAGCAGTACTTC
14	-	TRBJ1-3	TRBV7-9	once	CASSLSISGNTIYF	TGTGCCAGCAGCTTATCTATCTCTGGAAACACCATATATTTT
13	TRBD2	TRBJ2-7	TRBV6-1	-	CASSVRGVYEQYF	TGTGCCAGCAGTGTTCGGGGGGTCTACGAGCAGTACTTC
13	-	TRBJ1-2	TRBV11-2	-	CASSKQANYGYTF	TGTGCCAGCAGCAAACAAGCTAACTATGGCTACACCTTC
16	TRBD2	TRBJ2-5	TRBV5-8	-	CASSLRVGRAGETQYF	TGTGCCAGCAGCTTGCGCGTCGGGAGGGCCGGGGAGACCCAGTACTTC
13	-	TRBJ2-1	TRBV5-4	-	CASSFGNYNEQFF	TGTGCCAGCAGCTTCGGGAACTACAATGAGCAGTTCTTC
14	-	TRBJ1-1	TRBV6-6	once	CASTAGSQNTEAFF	TGTGCCAGCACCGCAGGGTCCCAGAACACTGAAGCTTTCTTT
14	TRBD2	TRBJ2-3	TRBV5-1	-	CASRLAGFTDTQYF	TGCGCCAGCAGGCTAGCGGGATTCACAGATACGCAGTATTTT
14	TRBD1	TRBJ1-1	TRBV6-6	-	CASSSRQGTTEAFF	TGTGCCAGCAGTTCCCGACAGGGGACCACTGAAGCTTTCTTT
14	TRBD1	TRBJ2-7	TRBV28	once	CASTVGTGLGEQYF	TGTGCCAGCACTGTCGGGACAGGTCTGGGCGAGCAGTACTTC
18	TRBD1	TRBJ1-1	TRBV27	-	CASSLRPGQGLMNTEAFF	TGTGCCAGCAGTTTGCGGCCGGGACAGGGACTCATGAACACTGAAGCTTTCTTT
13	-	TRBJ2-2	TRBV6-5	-	CASSTRGAGELFF	TGTGCCAGCAGTACCAGGGGGGCCGGGGAGCTGTTTTTT
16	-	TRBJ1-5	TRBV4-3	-	CASSQDRQAFNQPQHF	TGCGCCAGCAGCCAAGATCGACAGGCCTTCAATCAGCCCCAGCATTTT
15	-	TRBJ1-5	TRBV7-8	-	CASSFNRGGNQPQHF	TGTGCCAGCAGCTTTAATAGAGGAGGCAATCAGCCCCAGCATTTT
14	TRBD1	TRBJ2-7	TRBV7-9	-	CASSTFDRGYEQYF	TGTGCCAGCAGCACCTTCGACAGGGGCTACGAGCAGTACTTC
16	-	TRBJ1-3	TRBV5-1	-	CASSDGSLHSGNTIYF	TGCGCCAGCAGCGACGGGAGTCTTCATTCTGGAAACACCATATATTTT